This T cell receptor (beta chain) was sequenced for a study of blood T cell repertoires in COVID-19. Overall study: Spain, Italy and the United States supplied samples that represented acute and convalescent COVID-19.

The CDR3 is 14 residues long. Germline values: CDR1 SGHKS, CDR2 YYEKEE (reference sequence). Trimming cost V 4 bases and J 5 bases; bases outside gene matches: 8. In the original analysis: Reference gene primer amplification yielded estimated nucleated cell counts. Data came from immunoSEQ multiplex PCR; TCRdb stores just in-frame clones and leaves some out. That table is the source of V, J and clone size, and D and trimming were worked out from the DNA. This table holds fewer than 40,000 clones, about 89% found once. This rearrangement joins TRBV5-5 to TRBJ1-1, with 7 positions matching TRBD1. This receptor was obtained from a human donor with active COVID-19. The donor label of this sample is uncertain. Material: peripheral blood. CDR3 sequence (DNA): TGTGCCAGCAGCCCGCGACAGGGTGGGACTGAAGCTTTCTTT. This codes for CASSPRQGGTEAFF.